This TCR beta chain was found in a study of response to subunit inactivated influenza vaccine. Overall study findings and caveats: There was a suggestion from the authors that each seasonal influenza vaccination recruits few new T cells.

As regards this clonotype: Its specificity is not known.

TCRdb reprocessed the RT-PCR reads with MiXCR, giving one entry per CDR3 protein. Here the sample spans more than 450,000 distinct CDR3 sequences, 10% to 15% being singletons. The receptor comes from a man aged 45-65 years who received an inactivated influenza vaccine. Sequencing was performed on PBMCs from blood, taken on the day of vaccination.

The CDR3, as DNA: TGTGCCACCGCTGGCCCTCGACAGGATTACTATGGCTACACCTTC. Its protein is CATAGPRQDYYGYTF. V and J are TRBV28 and TRBJ1-2; maybe TRBD1 (6 bases). Germline values: CDR1 MDHEN, CDR2 SYDVKM. The CDR3 sequence is 15 residues long. V shed 10 bases and J shed 3 bases, with 21 bases lying between them.